The 27 T cell receptor beta chains given below trace back to one sample, sequenced in a study of blood T cell repertoires in COVID-19. The repertoire was sequenced with immunoSEQ multiplex PCR; TCRdb's copy has only in-frame clones and lacks some. The sample holds over 200,000 clones, roughly 80% seen once. Sequenced material: PBMCs or T cells enriched from blood (not recorded which). The origin of the receptors is a man aged 55 to 69 who had recovered from COVID-19.

This chain uses TRBV11-1 with TRBJ1-6; 7 bases fit TRBD1. The germline CDR1 and CDR2 sequences are SGHAT and FQDESV (reference sequence). V lost 3 bases, J lost 5 bases, and 1 base stayed unmatched. The CDR3 totals 14 residues. The CDR3 region is CASSLTGNNSPLHF. CDR3 DNA: TGTGCCAGCAGCTTGACAGGGAATAATTCACCCCTCCACTTT.

The chain carries TRBV9 and TRBJ2-5, with D possibly TRBD2 on 5 matching bases. Trimming removed 3 bases from V and 1 base from J, with 13 bases in between. The V gene's germline CDR1 is SGDLS and CDR2 YYNGEE. There are 15 residues in the CDR3. CDR3 region: CASSASSRVQETQYF. CDR3 sequence (DNA): TGTGCCAGCAGCGCTAGCAGCCGCGTCCAAGAGACCCAGTACTTC. The full variable domain, completed using reference TRBV9 and TRBJ2-5, is DSGVTQTPKHLITATGQRVTLRCSPRSGDLSVYWYQQSLDQGLQFLIQYYNGEERAKGNILERFSAQQFPDLHSELNLSSLELGDSALYFCASSASSRVQETQYFGPGTRLLVL.

The gene calls are TRBV4-1 and TRBJ2-5, with D possibly being TRBD1 (6 bases). Between the trimmed V and J ends, which lost 0 bases and 5 bases, there was a span of 19 bases. This CDR3 is 17 amino acids long. CDR1 and CDR2 (germline): MGHRA, YSYEKL. The DNA of the CDR3 is TGCGCCAGCAGCCAAGATTTCCCCCCCAGGGGCGGGGAGACCCAGTACTTC. It codes for CASSQDFPPRGGETQYF.

The chain joins TRBV30 to TRBJ1-2, with D unresolved. Germline V gene data show CDR1 as GTSNPN and CDR2 as SVGIG (reference sequence). There are 14 residues in the CDR3. The ends were cut back, 6 bases at V and 0 bases at J, with 14 bases in the middle. Here the CDR3 reads CACPARDSNYGYTF. CDR3 coding DNA: TGTGCCTGCCCAGCCCGGGATTCTAACTATGGCTACACCTTC. Variable domain in full (rest from reference TRBV30 and TRBJ1-2): SQTIHQWPATLVQPVGSPLSLECTVEGTSNPNLYWYRQAAGRGLQLLFYSVGIGQISSEVPQNLSASRPQDRQFILSSKKLLLSDSGFYLCACPARDSNYGYTFGSGTRLTVV.

The V gene is TRBV6-5, the J gene TRBJ2-2, with TRBD1 identical over 8 bases. The ends lost 6 bases at V and 2 bases at J; junction bases unmatched: 5. CDR1 and CDR2 from the germline V gene are MNHEY and SVGAGI. This CDR3 spans 15 amino acids. DNA of the CDR3: TGTGCCAGCAGCCGCGGACAGGGTAACACCGGGGAGCTGTTTTTT. Translating it yields CASSRGQGNTGELFF.

In regard to this clone: The junction shows a germline mismatch at one end, possibly a read error. The V and J genes are TRBV29-1 and TRBJ2-7; either TRBD1 or TRBD2 may supply D (5 bases each). This CDR3 has 15 amino acids. From germline, CDR1 is SQVTM and CDR2 ANQGSEA. Here the CDR3 reads CSVEDSAGSSYEQYF. The CDR3 bases are TGCAGCGTCGAAGACAGTGCGGGTTCATCCTACGAGCAGTACTTC.

This clone was seen a single time. V gene TRBV7-3 combines with J gene TRBJ2-2; the D gene is possibly TRBD1 (6 bases). This CDR3 has 13 amino acids. Trimming cost V 3 bases and J 5 bases, with 7 bases left between them. Germline V gene data show CDR1 as SGHTA and CDR2 as FQGTGA. The CDR3 protein is CASSLRGTGELFF. Written as DNA, the CDR3 is TGTGCCAGCAGCTTGAGGGGGACCGGGGAGCTGTTTTTT. The variable domain in full, with the rest retrieved from reference TRBV7-3 and TRBJ2-2, is GAGVSQTPSNKVTEKGKYVELRCDPISGHTALYWYRQSLGQGPEFLIYFQGTGAADDSGLPNDRFFAVRPEGSVSTLKIQRTERGDSAVYLCASSLRGTGELFFGEGSRLTVL.

This chain connects TRBV5-5 to TRBJ1-1; 7 bases line up with TRBD1. This CDR3 region has 13 residues. Trimming at V came to 2 bases and at J to 5 bases, leaving 3 bases not matched to a gene. Germline CDR1 reads SGHKS; CDR2 reads YYEKEE (reference sequence). CDR3 DNA sequence: TGTGCCAGCAGCTTTGGGACAGAAACTGAAGCTTTCTTT. As protein: CASSFGTETEAFF.

The CDR3 DNA follows: TGTGCCAGCAGCTTAGGGAGAGGACAGGCCCAGCCCCAGCATTTT. This sequence encodes CASSLGRGQAQPQHF. The chain links TRBV7-2 to TRBJ1-5; 7 nucleotides align to TRBD1. This CDR3 comprises 15 residues. Looked up from germline, CDR1 is SGHTA and CDR2 is FQGNSA. With V trimmed by 1 base and J by 7 bases, 7 bases remained unmatched.

This clone was detected only a few times. The chain combines TRBV5-8 with TRBJ2-1, with 8 bases identical to TRBD1. Losses at the gene ends were 4 bases for V and 1 base for J; bases not matched to a gene: 4. CDR1 and CDR2 from the germline V gene are SGHTS and YDEGEE. This CDR3 region has 15 residues. The CDR3 spells CASSLDRGSYNEQFF. DNA for the CDR3: TGTGCCAGCAGCCTCGACAGGGGATCCTACAATGAGCAGTTCTTC.

This clone has a handful of counts. J is TRBJ2-1 and V is TRBV14; 12 bases agree with TRBD2. The J segment lost 10 bases and the V segment lost 1 base, leaving 5 bases of the junction unmatched. The CDR3 totals 15 residues. Germline CDR1 is SGHDN and CDR2 is FVKESK. The CDR3 DNA reads as TGTGCCAGCAGCCAAGGACTAGCGGGGGTGTGGGAGCAGTTCTTC. It encodes CASSQGLAGVWEQFF.

The chain carries TRBV5-6 and TRBJ2-7, with D perhaps TRBD2 (6 bases). CDR3 length: 13 amino acids. Trimming took off 1 base at V and 7 bases at J, with 12 bases between the two ends. Germline V lookup: CDR1 SGHDT, CDR2 YYEEEE. The CDR3 DNA reads as TGTGCCAGCAGCTTGAACAGGAGGGAGGAGCAGTACTTC. Translation: CASSLNRREEQYF.

The V call is TRBV19, the J call TRBJ1-1; D remains unclear. CDR1 and CDR2 from the germline V gene are LNHDA and SQIVND (reference sequence). Trimming stripped 8 bases from V and 5 bases from J, with 12 bases between. The CDR3 totals 12 residues. CDR3 sequence: CASARSGTEAFF. Written as DNA, the CDR3 is TGTGCCAGTGCCAGGAGCGGGACTGAAGCTTTCTTT.

DNA of the CDR3: TGCGCCAGCAGCCGACATCAGAACACTGAAGCTTTCTTT. Translating it yields CASSRHQNTEAFF. This rearrangement joins TRBV10-1 to TRBJ1-1, with no clear D. Trimming took 6 bases from V and 1 from J, leaving 9 bases between them. Germline CDR1 reads WNHNN; CDR2 reads SYGVQD (reference sequence). The CDR3 extends over 13 amino acids.

The rearrangement joins TRBV12-5 to TRBJ1-5; maybe TRBD1 (6 bases). Germline V lookup: CDR1 LGHNT, CDR2 FRNRAP. This CDR3 has 14 residues. Deletions cut 4 bases from V and 2 bases from J, with 9 bases between. The CDR3 loop reads CASGSWTGNQPQHF. As DNA, the CDR3 is TGTGCTAGTGGTTCCTGGACAGGCAATCAGCCCCAGCATTTT. The full variable domain, in which reference TRBV12-5 and TRBJ1-5 provide the parts outside the CDR3, is DARVTQTPRHKVTEMGQEVTMRCQPILGHNTVFWYRQTMMQGLELLAYFRNRAPLDDSGMPKDRFSAEMPDATLATLKIQPSEPRDSAVYFCASGSWTGNQPQHFGDGTRLSIL.

The chain joins TRBV5-4 to TRBJ1-4; the match to TRBD1 covers 9 bases. CDR3 length: 14 residues. Germline V lookup: CDR1 SGHNT, CDR2 YYREEE (reference sequence). The J segment lost 8 bases and the V segment lost 4 bases, leaving 6 bases of the junction unmatched. CDR3 protein: CASSQTGGAEKLFF. CDR3 bases: TGTGCCAGCAGCCAAACAGGGGGCGCGGAAAAACTGTTTTTT.

The rearrangement uses TRBV18 and TRBJ2-7; the D is unclear. The CDR3 runs 14 residues. The germline gives CDR1 KGHSH, CDR2 LQKENI. V shed 6 bases and J shed 0 bases, with 12 bases lying between them. CDR3 loop: CASSQQRASYEQYF. The CDR3 bases are TGTGCCAGCTCTCAGCAGCGCGCCTCCTACGAGCAGTACTTC.

The chain combines TRBV5-1 with TRBJ1-1; possible D gene TRBD1, 6 bases. CDR3 length: 16 residues. Germline loops: CDR1 SGHRS, CDR2 YFSETQ. The ends were cut back, 4 bases at V and 1 base at J, with 17 bases in the middle. The CDR3 reads CASSQGNRGTNTEAFF. As DNA, the CDR3 is TGCGCCAGCAGCCAGGGGAATCGGGGAACGAACACTGAAGCTTTCTTT.

The chain joins TRBV25-1 to TRBJ1-1; D not resolved. This CDR3 comprises 13 residues. Trimming removed 4 bases from V and 3 bases from J, with 9 bases in between. Germline CDR1 reads MGHDK; CDR2 reads SYGVNS. CDR3 sequence (DNA): TGTGCCAGCAGTGTGCAGGCTTACACTGAAGCTTTCTTT. Translated, it gives CASSVQAYTEAFF.

V usage is TRBV7-2 and J usage is TRBJ1-1; the D gene is possibly TRBD1 (5 bases). This CDR3 region has 15 residues. The V end lost 1 base, the J end lost 7 bases, and 16 bases lay between the germline ends. Germline V gene data show CDR1 as SGHTA and CDR2 as FQGNSA. The CDR3 protein is CASSLGISRRGEAFF. The CDR3 bases are TGTGCCAGCAGCTTAGGGATCAGCCGGAGGGGTGAAGCTTTCTTT. Using reference TRBV7-2 and TRBJ1-1 for the parts outside the CDR3, the full variable domain is GAGVSQSPSNKVTEKGKDVELRCDPISGHTALYWYRQSLGQGLEFLIYFQGNSAPDKSGLPSDRFSAERTGGSVSTLTIQRTQQEDSAVYLCASSLGISRRGEAFFGQGTRLTVV.

The CDR3 is CASSLDLAGGAGFF. CDR3 DNA sequence: TGTGCCAGCAGCTTGGACCTAGCGGGGGGTGCTGGGTTCTTC. J is TRBJ2-1 and V is TRBV5-4; TRBD2 agrees at 11 bases. This CDR3 comprises 14 residues. Germline CDR1 is SGHNT and CDR2 is YYREEE (reference sequence). J gave up 15 bases and V 0 bases, and 8 bases lay outside the gene matches.

Of note for this clone: The same CDR3 can be traced to other DNA sequences in this sample. V usage is TRBV18 and J usage is TRBJ1-1; weak D call: TRBD1 (6 bases). The length of the CDR3 is 14 residues. Per the germline V gene, CDR1 is KGHSH and CDR2 is LQKENI. Trimming took 3 bases from V and 1 from J, leaving 9 bases between them. The CDR3 is CASSPSGENTEAFF. In DNA, the CDR3 is TGTGCCAGCTCACCGTCAGGGGAGAACACTGAAGCTTTCTTT.

CDR3 region: CASSQDPVTGRYGYTF. CDR3 sequence (DNA): TGCGCCAGCAGCCAAGATCCTGTGACAGGGAGGTATGGCTACACCTTC. The V gene is TRBV4-3, the J gene TRBJ1-2; 7 bases map to TRBD1. The V and J ends lost 0 bases and 5 bases, in that order; junction bases with no gene match: 9. Germline V CDR1 and CDR2: LGHNA, YSLEER. The CDR3 runs 16 residues.

The V gene is TRBV7-9, the J gene TRBJ1-1; TRBD1 is a possible D gene (5 bases). Trimming removed 4 bases from V and 3 bases from J, with 12 bases in between. Germline CDR1 is SEHNR and CDR2 is FQNEAQ (reference sequence). The length of the CDR3 is 14 residues. The CDR3 bases are TGTGCCAGCAGCTCCTCGCAGGGCTACACTGAAGCTTTCTTT. Protein product: CASSSSQGYTEAFF. Full variable domain (outside the CDR3, taken from reference TRBV7-9 and TRBJ1-1): DTGVSQNPRHKITKRGQNVTFRCDPISEHNRLYWYRQTLGQGPEFLTYFQNEAQLEKSRLLSDRFSAERPKGSFSTLEIQRTEQGDSAMYLCASSSSQGYTEAFFGQGTRLTVV.

This clone was seen only once. The chain uses TRBV19 and TRBJ2-2; TRBD2 aligns across 9 bases. Germline CDR1 is LNHDA and CDR2 is SQIVND (reference sequence). CDR3 length equals 16 residues. J lost 4 bases, V lost 5 bases, and 8 bases had no gene match. The CDR3, as DNA: TGTGCCAGTAGTCCGAGACTAGCGGTTGGCACCGGGGAGCTGTTTTTT. It is translated as CASSPRLAVGTGELFF. The complete variable domain, with remaining parts taken from reference TRBV19 and TRBJ2-2, reads DGGITQSPKYLFRKEGQNVTLSCEQNLNHDAMYWYRQDPGQGLRLIYYSQIVNDFQKGDIAEGYSVSREKKESFPLTVTSAQKNPTAFYLCASSPRLAVGTGELFFGEGSRLTVL.

The chain combines TRBV18 with TRBJ1-1; D remains ambiguous. The germline V gene encodes CDR1 KGHSH and CDR2 LQKENI. The ends were cut back, 6 bases at V and 0 bases at J, with 11 bases in the middle. This CDR3 is 14 amino acids long. The CDR3 here is CASSFTRLNTEAFF. As DNA, the CDR3 is TGTGCCAGCTCCTTCACGCGCTTGAACACTGAAGCTTTCTTT.

The rearrangement links TRBV3-1 (or the pseudogene TRBV3-2) to TRBJ1-6; the match to TRBD1 covers 9 bases. Germline values: CDR1 LGHDT, CDR2 YNNKEL (reference sequence). V shed 3 bases, J shed 9 bases, and the junction held 6 bases outside the gene matches. The CDR3 extends over 15 amino acids. CDR3 sequence (DNA): TGTGCCAGCAGCCAGGGACAGGGCCGAGGTTCACCCCTCCACTTT. The encoded protein is CASSQGQGRGSPLHF.